This T cell receptor beta chain derives from a study of control samples from healthy donors and cancer patients. Here immunoSEQ multiplex PCR was the method, and the copy in TCRdb shows in-frame clones only, minus some. There are about 84,000 clones in the sample; roughly 84% occur only once, and approximately 10% lies in the top ten. The CDR3 spans 14 residues. V lost 6 bases and J lost 5, with 11 bases in between. Per the germline V gene, CDR1 is KGHSH and CDR2 is LQKENI. Specimen: PBMCs. The receptor's source is a man in his sixties with head and neck cancer. The V call is TRBV18, the J call TRBJ1-6; D unresolved. The CDR3 region is CASSWTGDNSPLHF. CDR3 nucleotides: TGTGCCAGCTCCTGGACTGGAGATAATTCACCCCTCCACTTT.